This T cell receptor beta chain stems from a study of beta chain features in type 1 diabetes. Concerning this clone itself: The antigen is unknown.

Every bit of the isolated RNA underwent reverse transcription, so sequencing read expressed TCRB transcripts. An average roughly 3.5 million reads came from naive, central memory and regulatory T cell samples. Assay: immunoSEQ multiplex PCR; the TCRdb copy retains only in-frame clones and omits some. The table lists 200,000 to 250,000 clones, 9.6% of them singletons. Whole-study findings and limits: Relative to healthy donors, patients appeared to have naive, central memory and Treg TCRB repertoires that were more similar.

This receptor was taken from a woman between 18 and 29 years old in good health. The sequenced sample was naive CD4+ T cells from blood.

CDR3 sequence: CASSQESWRGNQPQHF. The CDR3 nucleotides are TGTGCCAGCAGCCAAGAAAGCTGGAGAGGCAATCAGCCCCAGCATTTT. The chain links TRBV4-2 to TRBJ1-5; D gene uncertain. The CDR3 covers 16 residues. With 0 bases removed from V and 2 bases from J, the gap between germline ends came to 11 bases. Germline V CDR1 and CDR2: LGHNA, YNFKEQ.